Following are 28 T cell receptor beta chains from one sample sequenced in a study of blood T cell repertoires in COVID-19. Profiled with immunoSEQ multiplex PCR; TCRdb holds only in-frame clones, not every one. This table has around 300,000 clones, about 90% appearing once. The sample consisted of peripheral blood. The receptors derive from a man aged 18 to 35 with active or convalescent COVID-19.

V gene TRBV27 combines with J gene TRBJ2-7, with a tentative D call TRBD1 (5 bases). V was shortened by 0 bases and J by 4 bases, with 13 bases between the two germline ends. The CDR3 is made up of 15 amino acids. CDR1 and CDR2 (germline): MNHEY, SMNVEV (reference sequence). The CDR3 region has the DNA TGTGCCAGCAGTTTATCACCGCCAGGGCAGTACGAGCAGTACTTC. This sequence encodes CASSLSPPGQYEQYF.

V and J are TRBV7-9 and TRBJ1-6; D ambiguous. The ends were cut back, 1 base at V and 7 bases at J, with 5 bases in the middle. CDR3 length: 13 amino acids. Looked up from germline, CDR1 is SEHNR and CDR2 is FQNEAQ (reference sequence). CDR3 residues: CASSLDANSPLHF. The CDR3 nucleotides are TGTGCCAGCAGCTTAGATGCGAATTCACCCCTCCACTTT.

CDR3 region: CASSFYKGGGTEAFF. The CDR3 DNA reads as TGTGCCAGTAGTTTCTATAAGGGAGGTGGCACTGAAGCTTTCTTT. V is TRBV19 and J is TRBJ1-1; the D is unclear. CDR1 is LNHDA, CDR2 SQIVND, per germline (reference sequence). V was trimmed by 5 bases and J by 4 bases, leaving 17 bases between them. The CDR3 extends over 15 amino acids. The whole variable domain, filled in from reference TRBV19 and TRBJ1-1, reads DGGITQSPKYLFRKEGQNVTLSCEQNLNHDAMYWYRQDPGQGLRLIYYSQIVNDFQKGDIAEGYSVSREKKESFPLTVTSAQKNPTAFYLCASSFYKGGGTEAFFGQGTRLTVV.

The rearrangement joins TRBV6-5 to TRBJ2-3, with D tentatively TRBD1 (7 bases). The V gene lost 2 bases and the J gene lost 0 bases, with 12 bases spanning the gap. Looked up from germline, CDR1 is MNHEY and CDR2 is SVGAGI. The CDR3 extends over 16 amino acids. The CDR3 spells CASSYTRGVSTDTQYF. The CDR3 DNA reads as TGTGCCAGCAGTTACACCAGGGGGGTAAGCACAGATACGCAGTATTTT.

This sequence joins TRBV7-2 and TRBJ1-3, with 7 bases matching TRBD1. Trimming cost V 5 bases and J 0 bases; bases outside gene matches: 10. The CDR3 runs 17 residues. Germline CDR1 SGHTA, CDR2 FQGNSA. This chain's CDR3 is CASSLKGDRVSGNTIYF. The CDR3, as DNA: TGTGCCAGCAGCCTAAAAGGTGACAGGGTCTCTGGAAACACCATATATTTT. Full variable domain (remainder filled in from reference TRBV7-2 and TRBJ1-3): GAGVSQSPSNKVTEKGKDVELRCDPISGHTALYWYRQSLGQGLEFLIYFQGNSAPDKSGLPSDRFSAERTGGSVSTLTIQRTQQEDSAVYLCASSLKGDRVSGNTIYFGEGSWLTVV.

The gene calls are TRBV27 and TRBJ1-1; no definite D call. From germline, CDR1 is MNHEY and CDR2 SMNVEV (reference sequence). Between the trimmed V and J ends, which lost 1 base and 5 bases, there was a span of 8 bases. The CDR3 runs 13 residues. The CDR3 loop reads CASSLFRGTEAFF. CDR3 bases: TGTGCCAGCAGTTTATTCAGAGGAACTGAAGCTTTCTTT.

The J gene is TRBJ2-3, the V gene TRBV11-2; TRBD2 matches 10 bases. The V gene's germline CDR1 is SGHAT and CDR2 FQNNGV. This CDR3 is built from 15 residues. The V gene end was trimmed by 1 base and the J gene end by 4 bases; junction bases not matched to a gene: 2. The CDR3 DNA reads as TGTGCCAGCAGCTTAGTAGCGGGAGGTCCAGATACGCAGTATTTT. As protein: CASSLVAGGPDTQYF.

The rearrangement joins TRBV12-5 to TRBJ2-7; 9 nucleotides line up with TRBD2. With V trimmed by 6 bases and J by 5 bases, 17 bases remained unmatched. The CDR3 has 17 residues. In germline, CDR1 is LGHNT, CDR2 FRNRAP. This CDR3 is CASGGDSGGLPSDEQYF. CDR3 DNA: TGTGCTAGTGGGGGCGATAGCGGGGGCCTACCTAGTGACGAGCAGTACTTC.

V gene TRBV5-1 combines with J gene TRBJ2-7, with 14 positions matching TRBD2. The CDR3 consists of 15 residues. Germline CDR1 SGHRS, CDR2 YFSETQ. The ends lost 4 bases at V and 7 bases at J; junction bases unmatched: 7. For the CDR3, the DNA is TGCGCCAGCAGCAGGACTAGCGGGGGGCTAGAGGAGCAGTACTTC. It codes for CASSRTSGGLEEQYF.

The V call is TRBV5-1, the J call TRBJ1-4, with 10 nucleotides matching TRBD1. The germline V gene encodes CDR1 SGHRS and CDR2 YFSETQ. There are 15 residues in the CDR3. After removal of 0 bases from V and 6 bases from J, the junction contained 2 bases not matched to a gene. The chain's CDR3 is CASSLEGTGDEKLFF. CDR3 bases: TGCGCCAGCAGCTTGGAGGGGACAGGGGATGAAAAACTGTTTTTT.

For this clone: Distinct nucleotide sequences in the sample also encode this CDR3. This chain joins TRBV4-3 and TRBJ1-3; D not certain. V lost 0 bases to trimming and J lost 4 bases, with 4 bases between them. The CDR3 consists of 13 residues. Germline V gives CDR1 LGHNA, CDR2 YSLEER. The CDR3 region is CASSQDRGNTIYF. The CDR3 DNA reads as TGCGCCAGCAGCCAAGATCGGGGAAACACCATATATTTT.

As for this clone: An end of the junction differs from the germline gene, which may be a read error. The chain has TRBV5-1 and TRBJ2-5; D is possibly TRBD1 (6 bases). Looked up from germline, CDR1 is SGHRS and CDR2 is YFSETQ. The CDR3 has 15 amino acids. The CDR3 DNA reads TGCGCCAGCAGCGCCTTCAACAGGGAACAAGAGTCCCAGTACTTC. Protein sequence: CASSAFNREQESQYF.

The rearrangement uses TRBV10-1 and TRBJ1-4; perhaps TRBD1 as D (6 bases). CDR3 length equals 15 residues. V lost 4 bases, J lost 7 bases, and 16 bases lay in between. The germline V gene encodes CDR1 WNHNN and CDR2 SYGVQD (reference sequence). CDR3 sequence reads: CASSGNRDGREKLFF. The CDR3 nucleotides read TGCGCCAGCAGTGGGAACAGGGATGGGCGTGAAAAACTGTTTTTT.

The rearrangement links TRBV4-1 to TRBJ1-3; D not certain. The germline V and J ends were trimmed by 4 bases and 0 bases, with 13 bases remaining between them. This CDR3 is built from 16 residues. Germline V gene sequence: CDR1 MGHRA, CDR2 YSYEKL. CDR3 residues: CASSPVPGSSGNTIYF. Written as DNA, the CDR3 is TGCGCCAGCAGCCCCGTCCCGGGAAGCTCTGGAAACACCATATATTTT.

The genes are TRBV18 and TRBJ1-1, with 7 bases that match TRBD1. The CDR3 runs 14 residues. CDR1 is KGHSH, CDR2 LQKENI, per germline. Germline trimming cut 1 base from V and 4 bases from J; bases unmatched to any gene: 3. The CDR3 DNA reads as TGTGCCAGCTCACCACGGACAGGCCTCACTGAAGCTTTCTTT. It encodes CASSPRTGLTEAFF.

The chain joins TRBV25-1 to TRBJ2-3; possible D gene TRBD1, 7 bases. Trimming stripped 11 bases from V and 2 bases from J, with 14 bases between. CDR1 and CDR2 (germline): MGHDK, SYGVNS. The CDR3 sequence is 13 residues long. Written as DNA, the CDR3 is TGTGCCGCCAGCAGGGGGGTCACAGATACGCAGTATTTT. This sequence encodes CAASRGVTDTQYF.

This clone was observed a few times. V gene TRBV6-5 combines with J gene TRBJ2-7; 9 bases fit TRBD2. Germline V gene lookup returns CDR1 MNHEY and CDR2 SVGAGI. The CDR3 is made up of 15 amino acids. The trim removed 6 bases at V and 3 bases at J, leaving 9 bases unmatched. As DNA, the CDR3 is TGTGCCAGCAGCGACCCCAGGACTAGCGTCTACGAGCAGTACTTC. It encodes CASSDPRTSVYEQYF.

The chain is built from TRBV2 and TRBJ2-7; perhaps TRBD1 as D (6 bases). CDR3 length: 14 residues. V shed 4 bases and J shed 6 bases, with 16 bases lying between them. The germline gives CDR1 SNHLY, CDR2 FYNNEI. In DNA form, the CDR3 reads TGTGCCAGCAGTGGGCAGGGGAGAATAGGCGAGCAGTACTTC. Protein product: CASSGQGRIGEQYF.

The chain links TRBV29-1 to TRBJ2-3; 9 nucleotides agree with TRBD2. The germline V gene has CDR1 SQVTM and CDR2 ANQGSEA. V shed 4 bases and J 4 bases; nucleotides not matched to a gene: 9. This CDR3 region has 15 residues. The chain's CDR3 is CSVVGSGSRADTQYF. The CDR3 region has the DNA TGCAGCGTTGTTGGTAGCGGGAGTAGGGCAGATACGCAGTATTTT.

The chain couples TRBV3-1 (or the pseudogene TRBV3-2) to TRBJ2-7; perhaps TRBD2 as D (6 bases). Deletions cut 0 bases from V and 6 bases from J, with 18 bases between. Germline loops: CDR1 LGHDT, CDR2 YNNKEL (reference sequence). The CDR3 consists of 16 residues. CDR3 sequence: CASSQDRYTGDSEQYF. The DNA for the CDR3 is TGTGCCAGCAGCCAAGACAGGTATACGGGGGATTCCGAGCAGTACTTC.

The rearrangement uses TRBV3-1 (or the pseudogene TRBV3-2) and TRBJ2-7; 7 bases are shared with TRBD2. CDR1 and CDR2 (germline): LGHDT, YNNKEL (reference sequence). V dropped 3 bases and J dropped 2; count of bases not matched to a gene: 1. The CDR3 is 13 residues long. CDR3 sequence: CASSQGLTYEQYF. CDR3 in DNA: TGTGCCAGCAGCCAGGGACTAACCTACGAGCAGTACTTC.

The CDR3: CASSIVGRIAKNIQYF. The CDR3 region has the DNA TGTGCCAGTAGTATAGTTGGGAGGATAGCCAAAAACATTCAGTACTTC. The rearrangement joins TRBV19 to TRBJ2-4; TRBD2 is a possible D gene (6 bases). The CDR3 totals 16 residues. Germline V lookup: CDR1 LNHDA, CDR2 SQIVND (reference sequence). Trimming pared 1 base from V and 0 bases from J, leaving 10 bases between.

The chain couples TRBV9 to TRBJ2-1, with 7 bases lining up with TRBD1. The CDR3 has 16 residues. Germline lookup yields CDR1 SGDLS and CDR2 YYNGEE. V was pared by 3 bases and J by 6 bases, with 12 bases of the junction left unmatched. In nucleotides, the CDR3 is TGTGCCAGCAGCGCCGACGACAGGGTGCAGGTCAATGAGCAGTTCTTC. This codes for CASSADDRVQVNEQFF.

The chain uses TRBV11-2 and TRBJ2-1; 13 nucleotides agree with TRBD2. J gave up 0 bases and V 5 bases, and 4 bases lay outside the gene matches. Germline V lookup: CDR1 SGHAT, CDR2 FQNNGV. The CDR3 contains 17 residues. This CDR3 reads CASSRLAGGFSYNEQFF. Written as DNA, the CDR3 is TGTGCCAGCAGCCGACTAGCGGGGGGATTCTCCTACAATGAGCAGTTCTTC.

V is TRBV2 and J is TRBJ2-2, with TRBD2 as a possible D gene (5 bases). The V and J ends lost 5 bases and 5 bases respectively, with 6 bases between them. The CDR3 spans 12 residues. Germline CDR1 is SNHLY and CDR2 is FYNNEI. CDR3 bases: TGTGCCAGCAGTCGGAGGACCGGGGAGCTGTTTTTT. Translating gives CASSRRTGELFF.

The chain couples TRBV6-5 to TRBJ2-7; 7 positions agree with TRBD1. In germline, CDR1 is MNHEY, CDR2 SVGAGI. This CDR3 has 15 amino acids. V lost 4 bases, J lost 4 bases, and 10 bases stayed unmatched. CDR3 bases: TGTGCCAGCAGTTTCAGGAAGACAGGGACGTACGAGCAGTACTTC. It is translated as CASSFRKTGTYEQYF.

This clone was recorded once. The CDR3 protein is CASSLATAEAFF. The CDR3 DNA reads TGTGCCAGCAGTTTGGCCACAGCTGAAGCTTTCTTT. J is TRBJ1-1 and V is TRBV28; D is undetermined. CDR1 is MDHEN, CDR2 SYDVKM, per germline. With 3 bases removed from V and 6 bases from J, the gap between germline ends came to 8 bases. CDR3 length: 12 amino acids. The complete variable domain, with remaining parts taken from reference TRBV28 and TRBJ1-1, reads DVKVTQSSRYLVKRTGEKVFLECVQDMDHENMFWYRQDPGLGLRLIYFSYDVKMKEKGDIPEGYSVSREKKERFSLILESASTNQTSMYLCASSLATAEAFFGQGTRLTVV.

This chain uses TRBV7-9 with TRBJ2-2, with D possibly being TRBD1 (6 bases). Germline-derived CDR1 and CDR2 are SEHNR and FQNEAQ (reference sequence). Trimming shortened V by 7 bases and J by 4 bases, and 10 bases separated the two germline ends. This CDR3 spans 13 amino acids. The CDR3 coding sequence is TGTGCCAGCATCCCCAGGGGCACCGGGGAGCTGTTTTTT. This sequence encodes CASIPRGTGELFF.